Sequencing of this T cell receptor beta chain was carried out in a study of early T cells in non-severe SARS-CoV-2 infection. Study context: Sequenced material consisted of bulk RNA (from unsorted whole blood), and chains were unpaired. Study conclusions and caveats: VDJdb matching skewed toward anti-spike CD8 responses, missing private and CD4 specificities.

Individual cDNA molecules received unique molecular identifiers during library preparation. TCRdb re-called the 5' RACE reads with MiXCR, one entry per CDR3 protein. The table has more than 20,000 distinct CDR3 sequences, approximately 4.5% seen once. This CDR3 region has 15 residues. Per the germline V gene, CDR1 is SGHVS and CDR2 is FQNEAQ. Trimming cost V 5 bases and J 1 base; bases outside gene matches: 4. In this sample, this clonotype turned up many times. No antigen is known for it. This TCR was sampled from an adult who was a healthcare worker with PCR-confirmed SARS-CoV-2 infection or an uninfected control (not recorded which). The sample taken for sequencing was whole blood. The J gene is TRBJ1-1, the V gene TRBV7-8; 10 bases map to TRBD1. The CDR3 sequence is CASSLTGGRNTEAFF. The CDR3 DNA sequence: TGTGCCAGCAGCCTGACAGGGGGCCGGAACACTGAAGCTTTCTTT. The full variable domain, its missing parts supplied by reference TRBV7-8 and TRBJ1-1, is GAGVSQSPRYKVAKRGQDVALRCDPISGHVSLFWYQQALGQGPEFLTYFQNEAQLDKSGLPSDRFFAERPEGSVSTLKIQRTQQEDSAVYLCASSLTGGRNTEAFFGQGTRLTVV.